A selection of T cell receptor beta chains follows, all from one sample in a study of T cell responses to AZD1222 COVID-19 vaccine. Repertoires were generated with immunoSEQ multiplex PCR, while TCRdb's copy carries only in-frame clones and drops some. The table shows 100,000 or so clones, with about 90% occurring only once. This material consisted of peripheral blood, taken on day 0 of AZD1222 vaccination. The receptors shown here come from an adult in good health. Both conserved end residues are part of each CDR3. Fields, in order: V gene, J gene, clone size, D gene, CDR3 DNA, CDR3 protein. The D gene is left open where the match is weak. Some rows have no size entry. The others give once, few or many, or a class for an expanded clone.

v_call: TRBV5-1; j_call: TRBJ1-1; clone_size: .; d_call: TRBD1; cdr3_nt: TGCGCCAGCAGCTTGTCCCGACAGGGTGATGGCACTGAAGCTTTCTTT; cdr3_aa: CASSLSRQGDGTEAFF
v_call: TRBV4-2; j_call: TRBJ1-5; clone_size: .; d_call: .; cdr3_nt: TGTGCCAGCAGCCAAGGGAGTAGCAATCAGCCCCAGCATTTT; cdr3_aa: CASSQGSSNQPQHF
v_call: TRBV27; j_call: TRBJ2-7; clone_size: .; d_call: TRBD2; cdr3_nt: TGTGCCAGCAGTTTGATAGCGGGAGAGCAGTACTTC; cdr3_aa: CASSLIAGEQYF
v_call: TRBV12-5; j_call: TRBJ2-1; clone_size: .; d_call: TRBD1; cdr3_nt: TGTGCTAGTGGTTTCGGGCAGGGGGATTTGGATGAGCAGTTCTTC; cdr3_aa: CASGFGQGDLDEQFF
v_call: TRBV29-1; j_call: TRBJ2-5; clone_size: .; d_call: .; cdr3_nt: TGCAGCGTTCGGGGCGTCGGGGTCTTGCAAGAGACCCAGTACTTC; cdr3_aa: CSVRGVGVLQETQYF
v_call: TRBV9; j_call: TRBJ1-1; clone_size: .; d_call: .; cdr3_nt: TGTGCCAGCAGCGTAGGCGGGGATAACACTGAAGCTTTCTTT; cdr3_aa: CASSVGGDNTEAFF
v_call: TRBV24-1; j_call: TRBJ2-3; clone_size: .; d_call: .; cdr3_nt: TGTGCCACCAGTGACGGCGTTTGGTACCCAGACACAGATACGCAGTATTTT; cdr3_aa: CATSDGVWYPDTDTQYF
v_call: TRBV3-1/TRBV3-2; j_call: TRBJ1-2; clone_size: .; d_call: .; cdr3_nt: TGTGCCAGCAGCCAAGTGTCCTACAGCTATGGCTACACCTTC; cdr3_aa: CASSQVSYSYGYTF
v_call: TRBV5-1; j_call: TRBJ2-1; clone_size: .; d_call: TRBD2; cdr3_nt: TGCGCCAGCAGCCTGTCTAGCGGGAGGACGTACAATGAGCAGTTCTTC; cdr3_aa: CASSLSSGRTYNEQFF
v_call: TRBV12-3/TRBV12-4; j_call: TRBJ1-1; clone_size: .; d_call: .; cdr3_nt: TGTGCCAGCAGTTTTACACAGAACACTGAAGCTTTCTTT; cdr3_aa: CASSFTQNTEAFF
v_call: TRBV7-3; j_call: TRBJ2-3; clone_size: .; d_call: .; cdr3_nt: TGTGCCAGCAGCTTAGGCTGGTTAGGGGATACGCAGTATTTT; cdr3_aa: CASSLGWLGDTQYF
v_call: TRBV30; j_call: TRBJ1-5; clone_size: .; d_call: .; cdr3_nt: TGTGCCTGGAGTGGGAGGGGTTTGTTCAATCAGCCCCAGCATTTT; cdr3_aa: CAWSGRGLFNQPQHF
v_call: TRBV3-1/TRBV3-2; j_call: TRBJ2-1; clone_size: .; d_call: .; cdr3_nt: TGTGCCAGCAGCCAAGAGGGGGGAACCCTCTACAATGAGCAGTTCTTC; cdr3_aa: CASSQEGGTLYNEQFF
v_call: TRBV4-1; j_call: TRBJ2-3; clone_size: once; d_call: TRBD1; cdr3_nt: TGCGCCAGCAGCCCCCGGGACAGGGGAAGCACAGATACGCAGTATTTT; cdr3_aa: CASSPRDRGSTDTQYF
v_call: TRBV28; j_call: TRBJ1-1; clone_size: .; d_call: TRBD1; cdr3_nt: TGTGCCAGCGGGGACAGACTTTTTCCAGCTTTCTTT; cdr3_aa: CASGDRLFPAFF
v_call: TRBV18; j_call: TRBJ2-3; clone_size: .; d_call: .; cdr3_nt: TGTGCCAGCTCACCCGCGGAGACCACAGATACGCAGTATTTT; cdr3_aa: CASSPAETTDTQYF
v_call: TRBV3-1/TRBV3-2; j_call: TRBJ2-1; clone_size: .; d_call: TRBD2; cdr3_nt: TGTGCCAGCAGCCAAAGCCCAGGGCGGGCTAGCGGGAGGGGAATCCATGAGCAGTTCTTC; cdr3_aa: CASSQSPGRASGRGIHEQFF
v_call: TRBV12-3/TRBV12-4; j_call: TRBJ1-2; clone_size: .; d_call: TRBD1; cdr3_nt: TGTGCCAGCAGTTATTCAGGGGGCCATGGCTACACCTTC; cdr3_aa: CASSYSGGHGYTF
v_call: TRBV6-2/TRBV6-3; j_call: TRBJ1-1; clone_size: .; d_call: .; cdr3_nt: TGTGCCAGCAGTTACTCTCGCGGACAGATGAACACTGAAGCTTTCTTT; cdr3_aa: CASSYSRGQMNTEAFF
v_call: TRBV15; j_call: TRBJ2-7; clone_size: .; d_call: TRBD2; cdr3_nt: TGTGCCACCAGCAGAGAGGGGACTAGCGGGACCTCCTACGAGCAGTACTTC; cdr3_aa: CATSREGTSGTSYEQYF
v_call: TRBV7-7; j_call: TRBJ2-3; clone_size: once; d_call: .; cdr3_nt: TGTGCCAGCAGCTTACGCCCCCAGGGAAAAGGATCAGATACGCAGTATTTT; cdr3_aa: CASSLRPQGKGSDTQYF
v_call: TRBV28; j_call: TRBJ1-1; clone_size: .; d_call: .; cdr3_nt: TGTGCCAGCAGCAGGACATTGAACACTGAAGCTTTCTTT; cdr3_aa: CASSRTLNTEAFF
v_call: TRBV15; j_call: TRBJ1-2; clone_size: medium-sized; d_call: TRBD1; cdr3_nt: TGTGCCACTCGTCCGACAGGGGCTAACTATGGCTACACCTTC; cdr3_aa: CATRPTGANYGYTF
v_call: TRBV4-2; j_call: TRBJ2-7; clone_size: few; d_call: TRBD1; cdr3_nt: TGTGCCAGCAGCCAAGTAGTGGGGACAGGGGGCGACGAGCAGTACTTC; cdr3_aa: CASSQVVGTGGDEQYF
v_call: TRBV12-3/TRBV12-4; j_call: TRBJ1-6; clone_size: .; d_call: .; cdr3_nt: TGTGCCAGCACCAGGGACCGTGGATCACCCCTCCACTTT; cdr3_aa: CASTRDRGSPLHF
v_call: TRBV9; j_call: TRBJ2-7; clone_size: .; d_call: TRBD2; cdr3_nt: TGTGCCAGCAGCGCCGCTAGCGGGAGTGGATACGAGCAGTACTTC; cdr3_aa: CASSAASGSGYEQYF
v_call: TRBV15; j_call: TRBJ1-5; clone_size: few; d_call: TRBD1; cdr3_nt: TGTGCCACCAGCACGGGACAGGGAGCGACTCAGCCCCAGCATTTT; cdr3_aa: CATSTGQGATQPQHF
v_call: TRBV27; j_call: TRBJ2-6; clone_size: .; d_call: .; cdr3_nt: TGTGCCAGCAACTCTAAAAAGGGTGGCGGGGCCAACGTCCTGACTTTC; cdr3_aa: CASNSKKGGGANVLTF
v_call: TRBV18; j_call: TRBJ1-5; clone_size: .; d_call: .; cdr3_nt: TGTGCCAGCTCATCGACTTGGACTGACGCTAGCAATCAGCCCCAGCATTTT; cdr3_aa: CASSSTWTDASNQPQHF
v_call: TRBV24-1; j_call: TRBJ2-5; clone_size: once; d_call: .; cdr3_nt: TGTGCCACCGGGGGTGGGGAGACCCAGTACTTC; cdr3_aa: CATGGGETQYF
v_call: TRBV5-1; j_call: TRBJ1-2; clone_size: .; d_call: TRBD1; cdr3_nt: TGCGCCAGCAGCTCCGACAGGGGGTTGGGCTATGGCTACACCTTC; cdr3_aa: CASSSDRGLGYGYTF
v_call: TRBV2; j_call: TRBJ2-1; clone_size: .; d_call: TRBD2; cdr3_nt: TGTGCCAGCAAACCGGGACTAGCGCGAAATGAGCAGTTCTTC; cdr3_aa: CASKPGLARNEQFF
v_call: TRBV2; j_call: TRBJ2-1; clone_size: .; d_call: TRBD2; cdr3_nt: TGTGCCAGCAGCGTCCTGAGCGGGAGTAATGAGCAGTTCTTC; cdr3_aa: CASSVLSGSNEQFF